The clone carrying this TCR beta chain was seen a handful of times. The sort gate was single viable CD3+CD4+CD8-CD45RO+ cells for memory CD4+ T cells. This sample was taken from a study of memory CD4+ T cells and cytomegalovirus serostatus. Germline-derived CDR1 and CDR2 are SGDLS and YYNGEE. CDR3 length: 14 amino acids. Trimming took off 1 base at V and 2 bases at J, with 4 bases between the two ends. Generated by immunoSEQ multiplex PCR, the TCRdb table keeps only in-frame clones and is missing some. The sample lists some 46,000 clones; around three quarters were seen once. This sequence originates from an adult in good health and CMV-seronegative. The chain uses TRBV9 and TRBJ2-6, with no clear D. The sample taken for sequencing was memory CD4+ T cells from blood. The CDR3 protein is CASSVTAGANVLTF. The CDR3 DNA reads TGTGCCAGCAGCGTAACCGCTGGGGCCAACGTCCTGACTTTC.